This paragraph reports one T cell receptor beta chain. Its antigen is still unknown. The junction departs from the called germline gene at one end, perhaps through a read error. Primers: 60 Vbeta forward and 13 Jbeta reverse. Sequencing was performed with immunoSEQ multiplex PCR; in TCRdb, only in-frame clones are kept and a portion is missing. The listing records 100,000 to 150,000 clones. The record originates from a study of cytomegalovirus exposure and HLA in healthy donors. General observations from the study: Donors were assumed by presence/absence analyses to have roughly uniform sequencing depth. Under in vitro conditions, three CMV-associated chains were confirmed as specific for CMV antigens.

Per the germline V gene, CDR1 is SSHAT and CDR2 is FNYEAQ (reference sequence). This CDR3 has 16 amino acids. Sequencing was done on a sample of PBMCs. The sequence was collected from a man younger than 40 in good health and CMV-seronegative. The chain joins TRBV7-7 to TRBJ2-2; TRBD1 agrees at 8 bases. The CDR3 sequence: CASSLLAGGGSGELFF. As DNA, the CDR3 is TGTGCTAGCAGCTTACTCGCAGGGGGCGGCTCCGGGGAGCTGTTTTTT.